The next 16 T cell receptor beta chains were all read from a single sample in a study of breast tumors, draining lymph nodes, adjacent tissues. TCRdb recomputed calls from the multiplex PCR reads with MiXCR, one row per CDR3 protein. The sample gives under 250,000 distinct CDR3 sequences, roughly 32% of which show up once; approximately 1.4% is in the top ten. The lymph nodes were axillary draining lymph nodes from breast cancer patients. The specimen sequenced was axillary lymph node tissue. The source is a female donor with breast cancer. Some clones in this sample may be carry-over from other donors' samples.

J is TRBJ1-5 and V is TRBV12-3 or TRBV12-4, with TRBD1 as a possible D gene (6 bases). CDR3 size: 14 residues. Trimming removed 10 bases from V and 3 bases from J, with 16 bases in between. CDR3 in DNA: TGTGCCACCAGGGGCTCAGGAACCAATCAGCCCCAGCATTTT. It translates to CATRGSGTNQPQHF.

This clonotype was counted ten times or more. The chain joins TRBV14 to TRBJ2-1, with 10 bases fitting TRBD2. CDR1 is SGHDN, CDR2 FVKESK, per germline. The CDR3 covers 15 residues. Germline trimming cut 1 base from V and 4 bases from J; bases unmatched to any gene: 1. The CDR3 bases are TGTGCCAGCAGCCAAGGGACTAGCGGATACAATGAGCAGTTCTTC. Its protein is CASSQGTSGYNEQFF.

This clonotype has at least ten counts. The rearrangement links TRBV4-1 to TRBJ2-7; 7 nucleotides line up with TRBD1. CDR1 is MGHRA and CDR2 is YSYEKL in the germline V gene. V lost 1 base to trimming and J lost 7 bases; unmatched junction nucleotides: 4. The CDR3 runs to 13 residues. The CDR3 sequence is CASSQGRQGEQYF. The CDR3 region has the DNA TGCGCCAGCAGCCAAGGGCGACAGGGTGAGCAGTACTTC.

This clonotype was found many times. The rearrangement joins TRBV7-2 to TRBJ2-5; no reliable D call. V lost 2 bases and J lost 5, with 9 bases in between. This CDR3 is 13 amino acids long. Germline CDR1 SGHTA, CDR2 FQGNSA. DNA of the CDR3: TGTGCCAGCAGCTTAAGTCCGATGGAGACCCAGTACTTC. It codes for CASSLSPMETQYF.

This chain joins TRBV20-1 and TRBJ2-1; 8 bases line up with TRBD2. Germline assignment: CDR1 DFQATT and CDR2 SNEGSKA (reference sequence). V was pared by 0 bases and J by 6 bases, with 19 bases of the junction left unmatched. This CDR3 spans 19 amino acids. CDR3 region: CSARDMGSGTRGGPNEQFF. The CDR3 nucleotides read TGCAGTGCTAGAGATATGGGTAGCGGGACGAGGGGGGGACCCAATGAGCAGTTCTTC.

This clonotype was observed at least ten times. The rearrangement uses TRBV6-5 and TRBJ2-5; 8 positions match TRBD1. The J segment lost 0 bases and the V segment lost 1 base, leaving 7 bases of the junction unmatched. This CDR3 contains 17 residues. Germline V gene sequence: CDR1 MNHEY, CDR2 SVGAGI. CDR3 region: CASSYFSGTGYQETQYF. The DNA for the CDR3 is TGTGCCAGCAGTTACTTTTCCGGGACAGGCTACCAAGAGACCCAGTACTTC.

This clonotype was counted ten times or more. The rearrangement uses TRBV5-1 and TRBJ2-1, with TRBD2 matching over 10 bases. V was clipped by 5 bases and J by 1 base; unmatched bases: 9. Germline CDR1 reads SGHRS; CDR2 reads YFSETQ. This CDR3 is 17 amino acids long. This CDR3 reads CASRASGRLGSYNEQFF. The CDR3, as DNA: TGCGCCAGCAGGGCTAGCGGGAGACTCGGGTCCTACAATGAGCAGTTCTTC.

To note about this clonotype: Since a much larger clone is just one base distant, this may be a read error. DNA for the CDR3: TGTGCCAGCAGCTTGTTGACAGCCTTCTATGGCTTCACCTTC. As protein: CASSLLTAFYGFTF. The gene calls are TRBV5-8 and TRBJ1-2; D is possibly TRBD1 (5 bases). The germline V gene has CDR1 SGHTS and CDR2 YDEGEE. The length of the CDR3 is 14 residues.

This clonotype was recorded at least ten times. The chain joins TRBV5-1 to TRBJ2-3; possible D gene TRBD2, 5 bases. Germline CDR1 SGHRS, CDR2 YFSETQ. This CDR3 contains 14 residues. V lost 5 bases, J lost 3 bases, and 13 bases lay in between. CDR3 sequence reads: CASSKVSGTDTQYF. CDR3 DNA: TGCGCCAGCAGTAAAGTATCGGGGACAGATACGCAGTATTTT.

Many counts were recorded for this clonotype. The CDR3 here is CASSFRGYASGDTQYF. The CDR3 DNA sequence: TGTGCCAGCAGCTTCAGGGGCTACGCATCCGGAGATACGCAGTATTTT. The chain is built from TRBV11-1 and TRBJ2-3; D perhaps matches TRBD1 (6 bases). The V end lost 3 bases, the J end lost 5 bases, and 18 bases lay between the germline ends. The germline gives CDR1 SGHAT, CDR2 FQDESV (reference sequence). The CDR3 spans 16 residues.

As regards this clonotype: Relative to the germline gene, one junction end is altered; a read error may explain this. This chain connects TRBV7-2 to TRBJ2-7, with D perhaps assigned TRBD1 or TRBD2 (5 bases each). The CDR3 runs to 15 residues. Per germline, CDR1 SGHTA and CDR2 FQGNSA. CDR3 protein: CASSSVMGPYNEQHF. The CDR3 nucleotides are TGTGCCAGCAGCTCCGTGATGGGACCATATAACGAGCAGCACTTC.

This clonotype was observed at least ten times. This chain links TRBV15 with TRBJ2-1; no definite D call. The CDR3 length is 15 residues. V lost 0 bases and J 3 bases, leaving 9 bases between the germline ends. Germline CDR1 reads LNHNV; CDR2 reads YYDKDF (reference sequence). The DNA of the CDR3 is TGTGCCACCAGCAGAGAGGGAACTGTCTACAATGAGCAGTTCTTC. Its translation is CATSREGTVYNEQFF.

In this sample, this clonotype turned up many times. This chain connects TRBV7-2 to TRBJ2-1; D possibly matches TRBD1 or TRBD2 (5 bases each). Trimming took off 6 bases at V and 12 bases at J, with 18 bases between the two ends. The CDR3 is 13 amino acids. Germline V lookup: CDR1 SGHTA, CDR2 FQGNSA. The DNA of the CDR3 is TGTGCCAGCAGTCCTAAGACCGGGACCCGGCAGTTCTTC. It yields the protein CASSPKTGTRQFF.

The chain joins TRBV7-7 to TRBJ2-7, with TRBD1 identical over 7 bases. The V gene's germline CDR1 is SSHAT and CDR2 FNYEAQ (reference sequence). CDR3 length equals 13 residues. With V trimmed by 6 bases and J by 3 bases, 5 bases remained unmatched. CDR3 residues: CASRCTGDYEQYF. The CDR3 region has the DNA TGTGCCAGCAGATGTACAGGGGACTACGAGCAGTACTTC.

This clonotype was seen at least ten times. The CDR3 DNA is TGTGCCAGCAGCCCCCACCCATACAATGAGCAGTTCTTC. Translating gives CASSPHPYNEQFF. The genes are TRBV7-8 and TRBJ2-1; D is uncertain. The CDR3 contains 13 residues. Between the trimmed V and J ends, which lost 5 bases and 4 bases, there was a span of 9 bases. CDR1 SGHVS and CDR2 FQNEAQ come from the germline V gene. Variable domain in full (rest from reference TRBV7-8 and TRBJ2-1): GAGVSQSPRYKVAKRGQDVALRCDPISGHVSLFWYQQALGQGPEFLTYFQNEAQLDKSGLPSDRFFAERPEGSVSTLKIQRTQQEDSAVYLCASSPHPYNEQFFGPGTRLTVL.

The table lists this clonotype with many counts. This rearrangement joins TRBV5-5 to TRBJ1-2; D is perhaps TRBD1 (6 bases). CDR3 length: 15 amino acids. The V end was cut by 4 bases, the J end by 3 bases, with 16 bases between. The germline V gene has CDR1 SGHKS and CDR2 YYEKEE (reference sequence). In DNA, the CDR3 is TGTGCCAGCAGCCCCTCGGGGGGCGCGGACTATGGCTACACCTTC. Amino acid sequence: CASSPSGGADYGYTF. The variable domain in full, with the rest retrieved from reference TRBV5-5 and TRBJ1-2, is DAGVTQSPTHLIKTRGQQVTLRCSPISGHKSVSWYQQVLGQGPQFIFQYYEKEERGRGNFPDRFSARQFPNYSSELNVNALLLGDSALYLCASSPSGGADYGYTFGSGTRLTVV.